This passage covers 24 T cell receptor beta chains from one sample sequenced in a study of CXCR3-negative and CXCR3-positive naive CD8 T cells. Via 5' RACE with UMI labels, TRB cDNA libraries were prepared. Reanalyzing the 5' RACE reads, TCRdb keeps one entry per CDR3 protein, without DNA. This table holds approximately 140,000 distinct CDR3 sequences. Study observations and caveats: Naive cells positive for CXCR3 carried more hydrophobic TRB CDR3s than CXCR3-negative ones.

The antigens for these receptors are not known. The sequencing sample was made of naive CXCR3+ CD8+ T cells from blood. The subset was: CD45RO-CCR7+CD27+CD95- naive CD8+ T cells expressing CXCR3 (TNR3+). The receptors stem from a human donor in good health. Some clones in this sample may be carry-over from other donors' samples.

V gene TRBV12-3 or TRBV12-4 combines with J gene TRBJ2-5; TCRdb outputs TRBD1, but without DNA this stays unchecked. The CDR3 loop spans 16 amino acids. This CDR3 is CASSSHLGDSQETQYF.

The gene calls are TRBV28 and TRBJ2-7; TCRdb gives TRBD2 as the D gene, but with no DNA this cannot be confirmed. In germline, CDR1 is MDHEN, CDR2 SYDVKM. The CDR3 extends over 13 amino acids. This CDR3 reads CASFQRETDEQYF.

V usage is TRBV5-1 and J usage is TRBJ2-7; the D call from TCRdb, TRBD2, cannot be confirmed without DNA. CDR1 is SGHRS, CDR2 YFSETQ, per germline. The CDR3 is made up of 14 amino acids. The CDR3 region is CASSLGSGVYEQYF.

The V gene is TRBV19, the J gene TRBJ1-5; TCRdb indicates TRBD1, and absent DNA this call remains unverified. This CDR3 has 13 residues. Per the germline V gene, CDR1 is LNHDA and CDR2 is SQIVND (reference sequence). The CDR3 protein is CASTPGPNQPQHF.

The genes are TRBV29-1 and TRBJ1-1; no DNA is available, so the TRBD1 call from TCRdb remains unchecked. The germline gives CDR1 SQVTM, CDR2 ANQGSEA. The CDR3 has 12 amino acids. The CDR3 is CSVDGGGPEAFF.

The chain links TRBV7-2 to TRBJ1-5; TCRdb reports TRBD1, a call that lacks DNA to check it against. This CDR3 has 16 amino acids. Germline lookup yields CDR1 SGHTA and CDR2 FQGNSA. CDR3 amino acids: CASSPSGFGGNQPQHF.

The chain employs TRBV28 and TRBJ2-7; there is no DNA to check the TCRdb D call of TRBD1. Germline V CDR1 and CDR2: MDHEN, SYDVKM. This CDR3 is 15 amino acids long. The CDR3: CASSYSGALSYEQYF.

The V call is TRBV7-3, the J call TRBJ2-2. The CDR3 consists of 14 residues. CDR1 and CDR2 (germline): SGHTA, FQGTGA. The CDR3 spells CASSLTIETGELFF.

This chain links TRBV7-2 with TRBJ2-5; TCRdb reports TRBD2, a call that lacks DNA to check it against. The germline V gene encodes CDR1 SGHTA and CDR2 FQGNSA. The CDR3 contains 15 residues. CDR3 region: CASSLALAGRETQYF.

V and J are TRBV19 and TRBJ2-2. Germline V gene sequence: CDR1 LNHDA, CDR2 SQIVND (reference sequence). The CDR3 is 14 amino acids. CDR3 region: CASKAVMDTGELFF.

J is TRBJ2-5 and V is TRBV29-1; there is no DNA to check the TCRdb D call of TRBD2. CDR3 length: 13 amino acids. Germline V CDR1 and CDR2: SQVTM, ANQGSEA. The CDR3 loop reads CSVEWDGIETQYF.

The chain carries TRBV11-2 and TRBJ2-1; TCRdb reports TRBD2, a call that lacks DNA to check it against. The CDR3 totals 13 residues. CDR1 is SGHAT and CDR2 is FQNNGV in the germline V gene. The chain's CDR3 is CASSLGTYDEQFF.

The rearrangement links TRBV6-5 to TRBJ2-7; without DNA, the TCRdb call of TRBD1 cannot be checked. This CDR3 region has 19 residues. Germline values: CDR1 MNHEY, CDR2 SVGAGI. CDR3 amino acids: CASSYSTSEGGTGSYEQYF.

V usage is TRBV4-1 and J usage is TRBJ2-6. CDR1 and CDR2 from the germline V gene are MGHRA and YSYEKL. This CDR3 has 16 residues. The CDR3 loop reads CASSSGPSSGANVLTF.

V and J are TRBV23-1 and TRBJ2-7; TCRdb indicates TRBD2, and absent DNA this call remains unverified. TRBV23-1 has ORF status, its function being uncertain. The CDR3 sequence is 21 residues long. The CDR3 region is CASSPINSGEDPCRTSYEQYF.

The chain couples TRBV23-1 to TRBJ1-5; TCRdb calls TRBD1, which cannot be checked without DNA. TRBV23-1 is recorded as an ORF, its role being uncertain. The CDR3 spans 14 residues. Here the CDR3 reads CASSQRTGNQPQHF.

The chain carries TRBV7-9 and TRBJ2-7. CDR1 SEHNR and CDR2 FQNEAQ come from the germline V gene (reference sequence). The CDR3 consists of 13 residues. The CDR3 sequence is CASSLVLGNEQYF.

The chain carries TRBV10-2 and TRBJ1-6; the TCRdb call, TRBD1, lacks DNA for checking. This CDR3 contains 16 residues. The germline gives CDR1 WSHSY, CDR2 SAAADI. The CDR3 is CASSDIRGADNSPLHF.

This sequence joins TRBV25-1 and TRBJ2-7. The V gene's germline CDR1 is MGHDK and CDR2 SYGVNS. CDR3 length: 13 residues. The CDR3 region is CASSESASYEQYF.

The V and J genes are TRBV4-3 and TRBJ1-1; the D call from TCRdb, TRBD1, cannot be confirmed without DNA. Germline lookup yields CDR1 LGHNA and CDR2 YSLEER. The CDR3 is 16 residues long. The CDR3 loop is CASSQDGGGLGTEAFF.

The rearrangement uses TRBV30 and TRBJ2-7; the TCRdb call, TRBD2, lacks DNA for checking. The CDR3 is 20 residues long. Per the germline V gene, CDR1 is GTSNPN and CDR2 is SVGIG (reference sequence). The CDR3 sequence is CAWSGFPSGTSGYLSYEQYF.

The CDR3: CASSQGRVTGELFF. V gene TRBV4-1 combines with J gene TRBJ2-2. The germline V gene has CDR1 MGHRA and CDR2 YSYEKL. CDR3 size: 14 residues.

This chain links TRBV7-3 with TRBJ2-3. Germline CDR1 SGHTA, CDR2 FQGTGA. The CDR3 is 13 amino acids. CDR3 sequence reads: CASSTHNTDTQYF.

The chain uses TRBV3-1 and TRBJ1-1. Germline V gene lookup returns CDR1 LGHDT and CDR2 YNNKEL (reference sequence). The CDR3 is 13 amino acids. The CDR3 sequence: CASSQVMNTEAFF.